The clone carrying this TCR beta chain was observed at least ten times. The TCR beta CDR3 regions underwent amplification using RNA transcripts as the source. The HTBI primer set was used in a first-round RT-PCR of the TCR CDR3. TCRdb re-derived calls from the multiplex PCR reads in MiXCR, one entry per CDR3 protein. The table records fewer than 750,000 distinct CDR3 sequences, roughly 14% of them present only once. This record comes from a study of T cells in Graves' hyperthyroidism and ophthalmopathy. Per the germline V gene, CDR1 is SEHNR and CDR2 is FQNEAQ (reference sequence). The length of the CDR3 is 15 residues. The germline V and J ends were trimmed by 6 bases and 0 bases, with 15 bases remaining between them.

The sequenced material came from blood. The sequence came from a woman between 40 and 50 years old with Graves' ophthalmopathy. The chain combines TRBV7-9 with TRBJ2-7; perhaps TRBD1 as D (5 bases). In nucleotides, the CDR3 is TGTGCCAGCAGTTTGACAGTTACGAGCTCCTACGAGCAGTACTTC. Translation gives CASSLTVTSSYEQYF.